The 10 T cell receptor beta chains below come from one sample, sequenced in a study of OX40 agonist ivuxolimab in advanced cancers. Assay: immunoSEQ multiplex PCR; the TCRdb copy retains only in-frame clones and omits some. This table holds tens of thousands of clones, about 89% found once. The material sequenced was CD4+ or CD8+ T cells sorted from blood, taken in a trial of the OX40 agonist ivuxolimab. These receptors all stem from an adult with an advanced solid tumor such as melanoma, head and neck, liver or kidney cancer.

V usage is TRBV4-1 and J usage is TRBJ2-1, with 10 nucleotides matching TRBD2. CDR1 and CDR2 (germline): MGHRA, YSYEKL. This CDR3 is 17 amino acids long. The V segment lost 0 bases and the J segment 4 bases; nucleotides outside the gene matches: 6. The CDR3 region has the DNA TGCGCCAGCAGCCAAGACAGGACTAGCGGTCCATACAATGAGCAGTTCTTC. Encoded protein: CASSQDRTSGPYNEQFF.

V and J are TRBV22-1 and TRBJ1-2; TRBD1 is taken as the D call from the table, unchecked against the DNA. TRBV22-1 is an annotated pseudogene. This CDR3 spans 15 amino acids. This CDR3 is CPGRGPARKTYGYTF. The CDR3 DNA reads TGTCCTGGGAGGGGGCCAGCGAGAAAGACCTATGGCTACACCTTC.

The chain combines TRBV9 with TRBJ1-3; D is ambiguous. CDR1 and CDR2 from the germline V gene are SGDLS and YYNGEE. The CDR3 is made up of 15 amino acids. V dropped 2 bases and J dropped 2 bases, with 11 bases sitting between them. The CDR3 reads CASSVLGVPGNTIYF. The CDR3, as DNA: TGTGCCAGCAGCGTCCTCGGGGTGCCTGGAAACACCATATATTTT.

The V gene is TRBV9, the J gene TRBJ1-2; D is ambiguous. The CDR3 is made up of 15 amino acids. Trimming took off 0 bases at V and 1 base at J, with 10 bases between the two ends. Germline V gene data show CDR1 as SGDLS and CDR2 as YYNGEE. CDR3 amino acids: CASSVDPLGNYGYTF. CDR3 nucleotide sequence: TGTGCCAGCAGCGTAGATCCCCTGGGTAACTATGGCTACACCTTC.

This clone appeared a single time. The chain recombines TRBV4-2 with TRBJ1-6; unclear D gene. Trimming took off 0 bases at V and 10 bases at J, with 13 bases between the two ends. The CDR3 covers 15 residues. The germline V gene has CDR1 LGHNA and CDR2 YNFKEQ. The CDR3 nucleotides are TGTGCCAGCAGCCAAGAAGCGGGAATCAGGTCACCCCTCCACTTT. Translated: CASSQEAGIRSPLHF.

The rearrangement joins TRBV6-5 to TRBJ2-1; 7 bases line up with TRBD1. The junction had 14 bases not matched to a gene; V was cut back by 4 bases and J by 8 bases. The CDR3 has 16 residues. Germline lookup yields CDR1 MNHEY and CDR2 SVGAGI. CDR3: CASSSEVSTGIHEQFF. CDR3 nucleotide sequence: TGTGCCAGCAGTTCCGAGGTTTCGACAGGGATCCATGAGCAGTTCTTC.

V usage is TRBV28 and J usage is TRBJ2-7, with 7 positions matching TRBD2. The CDR3 has 14 amino acids. V lost 4 bases to trimming and J lost 0 bases; unmatched junction nucleotides: 3. Looked up from germline, CDR1 is MDHEN and CDR2 is SYDVKM. The CDR3 DNA reads as TGTGCCAGCAGTTCGCGCGGGAGCTCCTACGAGCAGTACTTC. It codes for CASSSRGSSYEQYF.

The chain uses TRBV11-2 and TRBJ1-1; TRBD1 matches at 10 bases. CDR1 and CDR2 (germline): SGHAT, FQNNGV. V lost 5 bases to trimming and J lost 4 bases; unmatched junction nucleotides: 10. This CDR3 comprises 16 residues. The CDR3 sequence is CASSPRTGGMGTEAFF. The CDR3 DNA is TGTGCCAGCAGCCCTCGGACAGGGGGAATGGGCACTGAAGCTTTCTTT. The full variable domain, its missing parts supplied by reference TRBV11-2 and TRBJ1-1, is EAGVAQSPRYKIIEKRQSVAFWCNPISGHATLYWYQQILGQGPKLLIQFQNNGVVDDSQLPKDRFSAERLKGVDSTLKIQPAKLEDSAVYLCASSPRTGGMGTEAFFGQGTRLTVV.

This chain joins TRBV13 and TRBJ2-7; perhaps TRBD1 as D (6 bases). The germline V gene encodes CDR1 PRHDT and CDR2 FYEKMQ (reference sequence). V gave up 5 bases and J gave up 5 bases, with 13 bases separating them. CDR3 length: 13 residues. CDR3 residues: CASSLDRSHEQYF. The DNA for the CDR3 is TGTGCCAGCAGCCTCGACAGGAGCCACGAGCAGTACTTC.

This chain connects TRBV5-1 to TRBJ2-7, with 8 bases identical to TRBD1. The CDR3 totals 15 residues. From germline, CDR1 is SGHRS and CDR2 YFSETQ. Trimming cost V 0 bases and J 3 bases; bases outside gene matches: 5. CDR3 protein: CASSLGQGQGYEQYF. CDR3 bases: TGCGCCAGCAGCTTGGGACAGGGGCAAGGCTACGAGCAGTACTTC.